The 19 T cell receptor beta chains presented below share a single source sample, sequenced in a study of TIL therapy for anti-PD-1-resistant metastatic lung cancer (dated by TCRdb to about 2021). TCR beta CDR3 regions were amplified from genomic DNA with the immunoSEQ v3 hsTCRB kit using bias-controlled multiplex PCR. TCRdb carries this immuneACCESS record with in-frame sequences only. Its versions omit some clonotypes, under half of them owing to an unresolved V gene in the studies checked, with the rest unexplained. Counted in this sample were tens of thousands of clones; 87% of them appeared once. The top ten constitute just over 2.5% of the sample. The label giving this sample's time point can be read as: pre-treatment sample, taken before nivolumab and TIL therapy. The material sequenced was blood, taken at baseline. All receptors come from a person between 25 and 79 years old with non-small cell lung cancer.

This clone occurred once. Relative to the germline gene, one junction end is altered; a read error may explain this. The V call is TRBV23-1, the J call TRBJ1-1, with unresolved D. TRBV23-1 counts as an open reading frame of uncertain function. CDR3 length equals 8 residues. The CDR3 loop reads CASSHSGF. In DNA, the CDR3 is TGCGCCAGCAGTCACTCCGGCTTT.

The rearrangement links TRBV7-2 to TRBJ2-3; 8 bases are shared with TRBD1. The CDR3 loop spans 14 amino acids. The V segment lost 0 bases and the J segment 6 bases; nucleotides outside the gene matches: 2. Germline CDR1 and CDR2: SGHTA and FQGNSA. The chain's CDR3 is CASSLATGVDTQYF. In nucleotides, the CDR3 is TGTGCCAGCAGCTTAGCGACAGGGGTGGATACGCAGTATTTT.

The chain has TRBV5-4 and TRBJ1-4; 8 positions agree with TRBD1. Germline CDR1 is SGHNT and CDR2 is YYREEE (reference sequence). This CDR3 has 13 amino acids. V was pared by 4 bases and J by 7 bases, with 3 bases of the junction left unmatched. The CDR3 reads CASSGQGFEKLFF. The CDR3 bases are TGTGCCAGCAGCGGACAGGGTTTTGAAAAACTGTTTTTT.

V usage is TRBV14 and J usage is TRBJ2-4, with D tentatively TRBD2 (6 bases). Trimming took off 4 bases at V and 0 bases at J, with 16 bases between the two ends. The CDR3 sequence is 17 residues long. CDR1 and CDR2 (germline): SGHDN, FVKESK. The CDR3 spells CASSPPRGSLAKNIQYF. The CDR3 coding sequence is TGTGCCAGCAGCCCCCCCCGGGGGAGCCTAGCCAAAAACATTCAGTACTTC.

This clone came up once. J is TRBJ2-2 and V is TRBV18, with D unresolved. V was trimmed by 6 bases and J by 7 bases, leaving 9 bases between them. CDR1 KGHSH and CDR2 LQKENI come from the germline V gene. The CDR3 length is 12 residues. The DNA of the CDR3 is TGTGCCAGCTCGAGCACCGTCGGGGAGCTGTTTTTT. Protein sequence: CASSSTVGELFF. Filled out from reference TRBV18 and TRBJ2-2, the complete variable domain reads NAGVMQNPRHLVRRRGQEARLRCSPMKGHSHVYWYRQLPEEGLKFMVYLQKENIIDESGMPKERFSAEFPKEGPSILRIQQVVRGDSAAYFCASSSTVGELFFGEGSRLTVL.

The gene calls are TRBV27 and TRBJ2-7; D perhaps matches TRBD2 (6 bases). The germline V gene has CDR1 MNHEY and CDR2 SMNVEV (reference sequence). This CDR3 has 14 residues. V was trimmed by 5 bases and J by 6 bases, leaving 17 bases between them. CDR3 amino acids: CASSPWVSGSEQYF. The CDR3 nucleotides are TGTGCCAGCAGTCCGTGGGTCTCCGGGAGCGAGCAGTACTTC.

V and J are TRBV5-1 and TRBJ1-2; 9 positions match TRBD1. V lost 4 bases, J lost 7 bases, and 8 bases stayed unmatched. The CDR3 sequence is 14 residues long. CDR1 is SGHRS, CDR2 YFSETQ, per germline. The CDR3 is CASSPSGTGLGYTF. CDR3 nucleotide sequence: TGCGCCAGCAGCCCGTCCGGGACAGGGCTTGGCTACACCTTC.

This chain joins TRBV2 and TRBJ1-4, with D possibly being TRBD1 (6 bases). V gave up 9 bases and J gave up 0 bases, with 14 bases separating them. CDR1 is SNHLY and CDR2 is FYNNEI in the germline V gene. There are 15 residues in the CDR3. CDR3 in amino acids: CASHDRSSTNEKLFF. The CDR3 DNA is TGTGCCAGTCATGACAGGTCCTCAACTAATGAAAAACTGTTTTTT.

The CDR3 bases are TGTGCCAGCAGTTTGGGCGGGGGACAGCCCCAGCATTTT. This gives the protein CASSLGGGQPQHF. This chain links TRBV2 with TRBJ1-5, with a weak D call TRBD1 (5 bases). Per germline, CDR1 SNHLY and CDR2 FYNNEI. This CDR3 spans 13 amino acids. The V end was cut by 5 bases, the J end by 7 bases, with 12 bases between.

This clone was found a few times. This chain uses TRBV30 with TRBJ2-7, with D possibly matching TRBD2 (6 bases). This CDR3 is built from 14 residues. Germline V gene lookup returns CDR1 GTSNPN and CDR2 SVGIG (reference sequence). V shed 3 bases and J shed 4 bases, with 16 bases lying between them. The CDR3 sequence is CAWREVFGTYEQYF. CDR3 coding DNA: TGTGCCTGGAGGGAGGTTTTCGGGACTTACGAGCAGTACTTC.

In this sample, this clone turned up a few times. This rearrangement joins TRBV4-1 to TRBJ1-2, with a tentative D call TRBD1 (5 bases). Trimming left V 1 base short and J 4 bases short, with 10 bases between. Germline V CDR1 and CDR2: MGHRA, YSYEKL. The CDR3 totals 14 residues. The CDR3 is CASSQAGGPYGYTF. CDR3 bases: TGCGCCAGCAGCCAAGCTGGGGGTCCCTATGGCTACACCTTC.

The V and J genes are TRBV18 and TRBJ2-1; 8 bases fit TRBD1. Germline assignment: CDR1 KGHSH and CDR2 LQKENI. Trimming removed 4 bases from V and 7 bases from J; junction bases left unmatched: 9. CDR3 length: 15 residues. This CDR3 reads CASSQTGTGGNEQFF. CDR3 DNA: TGTGCCAGCTCACAAACCGGGACAGGAGGGAATGAGCAGTTCTTC.

The rearrangement links TRBV7-2 to TRBJ2-3, with D hard to call. In germline, CDR1 is SGHTA, CDR2 FQGNSA. The V end lost 5 bases, the J end lost 0 bases, and 21 bases lay between the germline ends. This CDR3 is built from 18 residues. The chain's CDR3 is CASSPRRAGLSSTDTQYF. CDR3 bases: TGTGCCAGCAGCCCGCGAAGGGCCGGGTTATCTAGCACAGATACGCAGTATTTT.

The gene calls are TRBV6-5 and TRBJ2-7; 7 bases line up with TRBD2. CDR3 length: 14 amino acids. Germline CDR1 reads MNHEY; CDR2 reads SVGAGI. J lost 4 bases, V lost 8 bases, and 11 bases had no gene match. The CDR3 sequence: CASGEGPFLYEQYF. In DNA, the CDR3 is TGTGCCAGCGGGGAGGGGCCGTTCTTATACGAGCAGTACTTC.

This clone was found once. The CDR3 nucleotides are TGTGCCAGCAGCCAGGGAACAGGGGGATTTGAAGCTTTCTTT. Protein sequence: CASSQGTGGFEAFF. V gene TRBV4-2 combines with J gene TRBJ1-1, with 8 bases lining up with TRBD1. The junction had 7 bases not matched to a gene; V was cut back by 3 bases and J by 7 bases. This CDR3 has 14 residues. CDR1 LGHNA and CDR2 YNFKEQ come from the germline V gene.

The V call is TRBV14, the J call TRBJ1-1; TRBD1 agrees at 7 bases. V lost 4 bases to trimming and J lost 1 base; unmatched junction nucleotides: 9. Germline CDR1 is SGHDN and CDR2 is FVKESK. This CDR3 spans 16 amino acids. This CDR3 reads CASSPWTGRTNTEAFF. CDR3 sequence (DNA): TGTGCCAGCAGCCCTTGGACAGGCCGGACGAACACTGAAGCTTTCTTT.

The chain is built from TRBV5-5 and TRBJ2-1; 7 bases agree with TRBD2. This CDR3 has 16 amino acids. CDR1 is SGHKS, CDR2 YYEKEE, per germline (reference sequence). Trimming removed 6 bases from V and 3 bases from J; junction bases left unmatched: 12. CDR3 residues: CASTAAGGTFYNEQFF. CDR3 nucleotide sequence: TGTGCCAGCACCGCGGCCGGGGGGACTTTCTACAATGAGCAGTTCTTC.

The chain joins TRBV6-6 to TRBJ1-3; D possibly corresponds to TRBD1 (6 bases). CDR1 and CDR2 (germline): MNHNY, SVGAGI (reference sequence). The CDR3 has 15 amino acids. V lost 7 bases to trimming and J lost 4 bases, with 17 bases between them. The CDR3 spells CASTETGATGNTIYF. Written as DNA, the CDR3 is TGTGCCAGCACCGAGACAGGAGCTACGGGAAACACCATATATTTT.

About this clone: At one end the junction does not follow the germline gene, possibly because of a read error. This same CDR3 is encoded by further DNA sequences in the sample. The genes are TRBV19 and TRBJ1-1; no firm D call. CDR1 is LNHDA, CDR2 SQIVND, per germline (reference sequence). CDR3 length: 13 amino acids. The CDR3 protein is CASSIVWNTEAFF. The CDR3 bases are TGTGCCAGTAGTATAGTTTGGAACACTGAAGCTTTTTTT.